The 5 T cell receptor beta chains reported below all come from one sample, sequenced in a study of cytomegalovirus exposure and HLA in healthy donors. Clones were read by immunoSEQ multiplex PCR, and TCRdb kept only the in-frame ones, dropping some. In the table there are about 110,000 clones, approximately 86% of which are singletons. The sample comprised PBMCs. The source is a woman aged 18-29 years in good health and CMV-seropositive.

This clone was counted only a few times. CDR3 DNA sequence: TGTGCCAGCAGCCCCGGGACAGGGATAGGCAATGAGCAGTTCTTC. Its protein product is CASSPGTGIGNEQFF. This chain uses TRBV28 with TRBJ2-1, with 9 positions matching TRBD1. Germline loops: CDR1 MDHEN, CDR2 SYDVKM. V lost 6 bases and J lost 6; bases outside the gene matches: 9. The CDR3 has 15 residues.

In this sample, this clone turned up once. The J gene is TRBJ1-4, the V gene TRBV18, with 8 bases that match TRBD1. The germline gives CDR1 KGHSH, CDR2 LQKENI. After removal of 3 bases from V and 4 bases from J, the junction contained 7 bases not matched to a gene. CDR3 size: 16 residues. DNA of the CDR3: TGTGCCAGCTCACCGTTGACAGGGGAGGGTAATGAAAAACTGTTTTTT. Its protein product is CASSPLTGEGNEKLFF.

V and J are TRBV27 and TRBJ2-1; D remains ambiguous. The CDR3 runs to 15 residues. Germline CDR1 MNHEY, CDR2 SMNVEV (reference sequence). Trimming took 2 bases from V and 9 from J, leaving 17 bases between them. DNA for the CDR3: TGTGCCAGCAGTTTACGGATGACTGCGTTCAGTGAGCAGTTCTTC. It yields the protein CASSLRMTAFSEQFF.

The genes are TRBV28 and TRBJ1-1; tentative D call: TRBD1 (6 bases). V was trimmed by 3 bases and J by 0 bases, leaving 8 bases between them. Germline CDR1 is MDHEN and CDR2 is SYDVKM. This CDR3 has 14 amino acids. CDR3 sequence: CASSFSGVNTEAFF. In nucleotides, the CDR3 is TGTGCCAGCAGTTTTTCAGGGGTGAACACTGAAGCTTTCTTT.

The chain carries TRBV6-1 and TRBJ2-7; 13 bases agree with TRBD2. The V segment lost 3 bases and the J segment 0 bases; nucleotides outside the gene matches: 11. The CDR3 contains 19 residues. Germline V CDR1 and CDR2: MNHNS, SASEGT. CDR3 coding DNA: TGTGCCAGCAGTGACCGCTGGACTAGCGGGGGTCTTCCCTCCTACGAGCAGTACTTC. Protein sequence: CASSDRWTSGGLPSYEQYF.